This T cell receptor (beta chain) was identified during a study of T cell repertoires in cytomegalovirus infection. Broader study findings: There were HLA-C-restricted CMV-specific TCR beta clonotypes dominating the ex vivo response.

V was pared by 4 bases and J by 1 base, with 4 bases of the junction left unmatched. Germline CDR1 reads SEHNR; CDR2 reads FQNEAQ (reference sequence). The CDR3 has 16 amino acids. TCRdb analysed the reads with MiXCR anew, one entry per CDR3 protein. The sample lists over 300,000 distinct CDR3 sequences; more than 8% were seen once. This clonotype was seen only a few times. What it binds is unknown. What was sequenced was PBMCs. J is TRBJ2-3 and V is TRBV7-9; TRBD2 aligns across 11 bases. The sequence derives from a human donor in good health (CMV status not recorded). Some clones in this sample may be carry-over from other donors' samples. The CDR3, as DNA: TGTGCCAGCAGCTGGGAACTAGCGGGGGGCACAGATACGCAGTATTTT. Translation: CASSWELAGGTDTQYF.